Presented here are 23 T cell receptor beta chains from one specimen sequenced in a study of T cell repertoires in cytomegalovirus infection. These receptors' antigens are unknown. In TCRdb, the reads were re-called with MiXCR into one record per CDR3 protein. The sample lists some 800,000 distinct CDR3 sequences, about 31% occurring once. The specimen was cultured CD8+ T cells from PBMCs, collected from culture after CMV antigen stimulation. All receptors derive from a human donor in good health (CMV status not recorded). Some clones in this sample may be carry-over from other donors' samples.

This clonotype appeared many times. The V call is TRBV7-6, the J call TRBJ2-2, with 12 nucleotides matching TRBD2. From germline, CDR1 is SGHVS and CDR2 FNYEAQ. The CDR3 spans 17 residues. The V and J ends lost 4 bases and 1 base, in that order; junction bases with no gene match: 4. The CDR3 DNA is TGTGCCAGCAGCTCGAGACTAGCGGGGGAGAACACCGGGGAGCTGTTTTTT. Translated, it gives CASSSRLAGENTGELFF.

The chain joins TRBV12-5 to TRBJ2-5; 8 bases map to TRBD1. Germline CDR1 is LGHNT and CDR2 is FRNRAP. Trimming removed 5 bases from V and 4 bases from J; junction bases left unmatched: 12. The CDR3 totals 16 residues. As DNA, the CDR3 is TGTGCTAGTGGTCTCCTCGGACAGGGAGGCGTAGAGACCCAGTACTTC. Its translation: CASGLLGQGGVETQYF.

The chain joins TRBV28 to TRBJ2-7, with a possible D match to TRBD1 (6 bases). Germline V gives CDR1 MDHEN, CDR2 SYDVKM. CDR3 length: 16 residues. With 3 bases removed from V and 2 bases from J, the gap between germline ends came to 17 bases. CDR3 coding DNA: TGTGCCAGCAGTTTGTGGCAGCCCAGGGGAACCTACGAGCAGTACTTC. It specifies CASSLWQPRGTYEQYF. The whole variable domain, filled in from reference TRBV28 and TRBJ2-7, reads DVKVTQSSRYLVKRTGEKVFLECVQDMDHENMFWYRQDPGLGLRLIYFSYDVKMKEKGDIPEGYSVSREKKERFSLILESASTNQTSMYLCASSLWQPRGTYEQYFGPGTRLTVT.

V gene TRBV7-6 combines with J gene TRBJ1-6; no definite D call. Trimming removed 2 bases from V and 8 bases from J, with 13 bases in between. The V gene's germline CDR1 is SGHVS and CDR2 FNYEAQ. The CDR3 runs 15 residues. CDR3 residues: CASSLLLAVDSPLHF. As DNA, the CDR3 is TGTGCCAGCAGCTTATTACTAGCTGTGGATTCACCCCTCCACTTT.

This clonotype was detected ten times or more. The rearrangement uses TRBV12-3 or TRBV12-4 and TRBJ2-6, with TRBD1 as a possible D gene (6 bases). The CDR3 has 17 amino acids. Trimming left V 3 bases short and J 2 bases short, with 14 bases between. CDR3 in amino acids: CASSFSRAGAGANVLTF. The CDR3 nucleotides read TGTGCCAGCAGTTTTAGTAGGGCAGGGGCTGGGGCCAACGTCCTGACTTTC.

This clonotype was seen many times. The chain is built from TRBV7-2 and TRBJ2-5; possible D gene TRBD1, 5 bases. The CDR3 totals 14 residues. The germline gives CDR1 SGHTA, CDR2 FQGNSA. With 4 bases removed from V and 5 bases from J, the gap between germline ends came to 14 bases. The CDR3 DNA follows: TGTGCCAGCAGCTCAATAACAGGATCCGAGACCCAGTACTTC. The encoded protein is CASSSITGSETQYF.

The chain joins TRBV6-5 to TRBJ2-5; TRBD2 agrees at 9 bases. Trimming cost V 6 bases and J 4 bases; bases outside gene matches: 12. The CDR3 length is 16 residues. The germline V gene encodes CDR1 MNHEY and CDR2 SVGAGI. The CDR3 sequence is CASSPRVAGAGETQYF. CDR3 coding DNA: TGTGCCAGCAGCCCACGAGTAGCGGGGGCCGGAGAGACCCAGTACTTC.

In this sample, this clonotype turned up a few times. This chain links TRBV29-1 with TRBJ1-2, with unresolved D. The V end lost 6 bases, the J end lost 14 bases, and 22 bases lay between the germline ends. Germline V gene lookup returns CDR1 SQVTM and CDR2 ANQGSEA. The CDR3 sequence is 12 residues long. Here the CDR3 DNA reads TGCAGCGTCATAGCAGGTGTAGGGCTACCGACCTTC. Residues: CSVIAGVGLPTF.

In this sample, this clonotype turned up a few times. The chain carries TRBV9 and TRBJ1-6, with D unresolved. In germline, CDR1 is SGDLS, CDR2 YYNGEE. This CDR3 contains 13 residues. V lost 0 bases to trimming and J lost 13 bases, with 11 bases between them. CDR3: CASSVGESSPLHF. CDR3 coding DNA: TGTGCCAGCAGCGTAGGAGAGAGTTCGCCCCTCCACTTT.

The rearrangement uses TRBV29-1 and TRBJ1-2; the D gene is possibly TRBD1 (5 bases). With 6 bases removed from V and 6 bases from J, the gap between germline ends came to 14 bases. The CDR3 is 12 amino acids. The germline CDR1 and CDR2 sequences are SQVTM and ANQGSEA. This CDR3 is CSVKGTQHGYTF. Here the CDR3 DNA reads TGCAGCGTGAAGGGGACCCAACATGGCTACACCTTC.

This clonotype was counted between two and nine times. The DNA of the CDR3 is TGTGCCAGCAGCCGGATACACACTTACGAGCAGTACGTC. Protein sequence: CASSRIHTYEQYV. The V and J genes are TRBV7-3 and TRBJ2-7; D gene uncertain. This CDR3 is 13 amino acids long. CDR1 is SGHTA, CDR2 FQGTGA, per germline. Trimming removed 5 bases from V and 4 bases from J, with 12 bases in between.

This clonotype appeared once. V is TRBV12-3 or TRBV12-4 and J is TRBJ2-2; maybe TRBD2 (6 bases). The CDR3 is 15 residues long. Trimming left V 4 bases short and J 13 bases short, with 22 bases between. As DNA, the CDR3 is TGTGCCAGCAGTTCCGAGGGGCAGCCCCCCGGGAGGCTGTTTTTT. This encodes CASSSEGQPPGRLFF.

The V and J genes are TRBV25-1 and TRBJ1-1, with D perhaps TRBD1 (6 bases). The V and J ends lost 9 bases and 12 bases respectively, with 17 bases between them. CDR1 MGHDK and CDR2 SYGVNS come from the germline V gene. The CDR3 sequence is 11 residues long. CDR3 in DNA: TGTGCCAGTCTGAGGGGGGAAGAAACTTTCTTT. Protein: CASLRGEETFF.

For this clonotype: The junction departs from the called germline gene at one end, perhaps through a read error. This chain joins TRBV7-7 and TRBJ2-1, with D possibly matching TRBD2 (5 bases). This CDR3 has 15 amino acids. CDR1 is SSHAT and CDR2 is FNYEAQ in the germline V gene (reference sequence). The CDR3 nucleotides are TGTGCTAGCAGTATGGGCCGTAGCGAATACAATGAGCAGTTCTTC. Protein: CASSMGRSEYNEQFF.

In this sample, this clonotype turned up many times. This chain uses TRBV7-8 with TRBJ2-2; 9 bases map to TRBD2. The CDR3 length is 16 residues. The J segment lost 2 bases and the V segment lost 4 bases, leaving 5 bases of the junction unmatched. The germline V gene encodes CDR1 SGHVS and CDR2 FQNEAQ. The chain's CDR3 is CASSSLAGRNTGELFF. CDR3 DNA: TGTGCCAGCAGCTCCCTAGCGGGGCGCAACACCGGGGAGCTGTTTTTT. The full variable domain, with the rest looked up from reference TRBV7-8 and TRBJ2-2, is GAGVSQSPRYKVAKRGQDVALRCDPISGHVSLFWYQQALGQGPEFLTYFQNEAQLDKSGLPSDRFFAERPEGSVSTLKIQRTQQEDSAVYLCASSSLAGRNTGELFFGEGSRLTVL.

This clonotype has only a few counts. The chain joins TRBV6-2 or TRBV6-3 to TRBJ2-5, with 7 bases lining up with TRBD2. Trimming cost V 6 bases and J 2 bases; bases outside gene matches: 9. The CDR3 consists of 15 residues. CDR1 is MNHEY, CDR2 SVGEGT, per germline. CDR3 residues: CASSLYGLVQETQYF. Written as DNA, the CDR3 is TGTGCCAGCAGCCTATATGGACTAGTACAAGAGACCCAGTACTTC.

The V and J genes are TRBV13 and TRBJ2-5, with 12 bases that match TRBD2. The CDR3 totals 16 residues. Germline assignment: CDR1 PRHDT and CDR2 FYEKMQ (reference sequence). J was trimmed by 4 bases and V by 5 bases; bases with no gene match: 8. The CDR3 loop is CASSPILAGGAETQYF. The CDR3 coding sequence is TGTGCCAGCAGCCCCATACTAGCGGGGGGCGCAGAGACCCAGTACTTC.

This clonotype was counted between two and nine times. The chain recombines TRBV18 with TRBJ1-4; the D gene is possibly TRBD1 (5 bases). V was cut by 3 bases and J by 3 bases, with 8 bases left in between. Germline V gives CDR1 KGHSH, CDR2 LQKENI. The CDR3 is 14 amino acids. The CDR3: CASSPRASNEKLFF. The CDR3, as DNA: TGTGCCAGCTCACCCAGGGCATCTAATGAAAAACTGTTTTTT.

The sample holds one count of this clonotype. V gene TRBV6-5 combines with J gene TRBJ2-2; 9 bases line up with TRBD2. With 0 bases clipped from V and 6 bases from J, the junction kept 2 bases outside the gene matches. In germline, CDR1 is MNHEY, CDR2 SVGAGI. This CDR3 has 15 amino acids. Here the CDR3 reads CASSYSGLAAGELFF. The CDR3 nucleotides read TGTGCCAGCAGTTACTCGGGACTAGCTGCCGGGGAGCTGTTTTTT.

The chain carries TRBV25-1 and TRBJ2-7; 9 nucleotides match TRBD2. CDR3 length equals 14 residues. Germline V gives CDR1 MGHDK, CDR2 SYGVNS. The J segment lost 5 bases and the V segment lost 4 bases, leaving 6 bases of the junction unmatched. The DNA for the CDR3 is TGTGCCAGCAGTGCGGCAGCGGGGGGCCACGAGCAGTACGTC. Translating it yields CASSAAAGGHEQYV.

This clonotype turned up a few times. V and J are TRBV27 and TRBJ1-2, with 11 bases identical to TRBD1. The V gene's germline CDR1 is MNHEY and CDR2 SMNVEV (reference sequence). Germline trimming cut 7 bases from V and 10 bases from J; bases unmatched to any gene: 11. This CDR3 is 14 amino acids long. The DNA for the CDR3 is TGTGCCAGCATCACTACCCCGGGACAGGGGGTCTACACCTTC. Encoded protein: CASITTPGQGVYTF.

The chain couples TRBV27 to TRBJ2-3; tentatively, D is TRBD1 (6 bases). V lost 6 bases, J lost 9 bases, and 16 bases lay in between. CDR1 MNHEY and CDR2 SMNVEV come from the germline V gene (reference sequence). The CDR3 consists of 13 residues. The CDR3 DNA sequence: TGTGCCAGCAGAGACACAGGGAAGAGGACGCAGTATTTT. This encodes CASRDTGKRTQYF.

The gene calls are TRBV27 and TRBJ2-1; D gene uncertain. The germline V gene has CDR1 MNHEY and CDR2 SMNVEV (reference sequence). V lost 5 bases to trimming and J lost 8 bases, with 13 bases between them. The CDR3 totals 13 residues. The CDR3 DNA reads as TGTGCCAGCAGTAGCCCCAGGTGGGATGAGCAGTTCTTC. Its translation is CASSSPRWDEQFF.